Listed here are 7 T cell receptor beta chains from one sample, sequenced in a study of CD8 T cells in ankylosing spondylitis. TCRdb called the 5' RACE reads again in MiXCR, with one record for every CDR3 protein. The sample lists roughly 130,000 distinct CDR3 sequences, approximately 8.4% occurring once. The sequencing input was synovial fluid, either unsorted or a sorted T cell fraction (not recorded which). These receptors all stem from a male donor with ankylosing spondylitis.

The V call is TRBV6-4, the J call TRBJ1-6; TRBD1 is a possible D gene (6 bases). The V gene lost 2 bases and the J gene lost 7 bases, with 15 bases spanning the gap. Per the germline V gene, CDR1 is MRHNA and CDR2 is SNTAGT. The CDR3 spans 16 residues. CDR3 sequence: CASSDVAGVLNSPLHF. DNA for the CDR3: TGTGCCAGCAGTGACGTCGCAGGGGTTCTCAATTCACCCCTCCACTTT.

This clonotype was counted many times. This chain joins TRBV29-1 and TRBJ2-1, with a possible D match to TRBD2 (6 bases). V was cut by 8 bases and J by 0 bases, with 20 bases left in between. The CDR3 length is 16 residues. Germline CDR1 and CDR2: SQVTM and ANQGSEA. CDR3 sequence (DNA): TGCAGCCTCGGACCCGGGACTTCTCGCTCCTACAATGAGCAGTTCTTC. Its protein product is CSLGPGTSRSYNEQFF.

The rearrangement uses TRBV20-1 and TRBJ2-7; TRBD2 matches at 8 bases. With V trimmed by 4 bases and J by 4 bases, 3 bases remained unmatched. Germline CDR1 and CDR2: DFQATT and SNEGSKA (reference sequence). The CDR3 runs to 12 residues. CDR3: CSATGGRYEQYF. DNA of the CDR3: TGCAGTGCTACGGGGGGGCGTTACGAGCAGTACTTC.

This clonotype was recorded many times. CDR3 sequence: CASSSPGISQETQYF. CDR3 bases: TGTGCCAGCAGTTCCCCCGGGATCTCCCAAGAGACCCAGTACTTC. The V and J genes are TRBV6-5 and TRBJ2-5, with D possibly being TRBD2 (5 bases). Germline loops: CDR1 MNHEY, CDR2 SVGAGI. Trimming pared 4 bases from V and 1 base from J, leaving 13 bases between. The CDR3 loop spans 15 amino acids.

This clonotype was counted a few times. The CDR3 region is CAWSAYRGRQRFF. In nucleotides, the CDR3 is TGTGCCTGGAGCGCCTATCGGGGGAGGCAACGGTTCTTC. The V and J genes are TRBV30 and TRBJ2-1; TRBD2 might be the D (6 bases). This CDR3 is built from 13 residues. V lost 3 bases, J lost 15 bases, and 21 bases lay in between. Looked up from germline, CDR1 is GTSNPN and CDR2 is SVGIG (reference sequence).

This clonotype came up many times. The chain carries TRBV6-1 and TRBJ2-2, with 8 bases identical to TRBD2. The CDR3 contains 14 residues. V was clipped by 10 bases and J by 2 bases; unmatched bases: 6. Germline loops: CDR1 MNHNS, CDR2 SASEGT. For the CDR3, the DNA is TGTGCCACGAAGACTAGCGCCAACACCGGGGAGCTGTTTTTT. It encodes CATKTSANTGELFF.

This clonotype was counted only a few times. The chain joins TRBV5-1 to TRBJ2-3, with TRBD2 identical over 9 bases. Per the germline V gene, CDR1 is SGHRS and CDR2 is YFSETQ. Trimming took 0 bases from V and 5 from J; bases not matched to a gene: 4. The CDR3 runs to 15 residues. Here the CDR3 reads CASSLEGSGGDTQYF. Here the CDR3 DNA reads TGCGCCAGCAGCTTGGAGGGTAGCGGGGGAGATACGCAGTATTTT.